Included here is one T cell receptor beta chain sequence, with context. TCRdb itself ran the 5' RACE reads through MiXCR, one entry per CDR3 protein. The sample gives 1.5 million to 2 million distinct CDR3 sequences, less than 40% of which show up once; around 0.3% is in the top ten. The data were obtained in a study of identical twins. The CDR3 loop spans 13 amino acids. Trimming removed 0 bases from V and 4 bases from J, with 4 bases in between. Germline CDR1 and CDR2: DFQATT and SNEGSKA (reference sequence). This receptor was identified in a newborn girl in good health. This chain links TRBV20-1 with TRBJ1-6, with D hard to call. The sample was cord blood. DNA of the CDR3: TGCAGTGCTAGAGAACTGTATAATTCACCCCTCCACTTT. It translates to CSARELYNSPLHF.